This entry lists 31 T cell receptor beta chains sequenced from one sample in a study of blood T cell repertoires in COVID-19. TCRdb's copy holds only in-frame clones and misses some; the assay was immunoSEQ multiplex PCR. This table holds tens of thousands of clones, 75% to 90% found once. The specimen sequenced was peripheral blood. The source is a man aged 55-75 years with acute or convalescent COVID-19.

The V and J genes are TRBV28 and TRBJ2-4; 9 bases align to TRBD2. The CDR3 contains 21 residues. Trimming took 1 base from V and 0 from J; bases not matched to a gene: 16. The germline V gene encodes CDR1 MDHEN and CDR2 SYDVKM. CDR3 amino acids: CASSLFDAGGPPLVAKNIQYF. CDR3 sequence (DNA): TGTGCCAGCAGTTTATTCGACGCGGGAGGGCCGCCACTGGTAGCCAAAAACATTCAGTACTTC. Supplemented by reference TRBV28 and TRBJ2-4, the full variable domain reads DVKVTQSSRYLVKRTGEKVFLECVQDMDHENMFWYRQDPGLGLRLIYFSYDVKMKEKGDIPEGYSVSREKKERFSLILESASTNQTSMYLCASSLFDAGGPPLVAKNIQYFGAGTRLSVL.

This sequence joins TRBV5-1 and TRBJ1-1; 7 positions agree with TRBD1. There are 13 residues in the CDR3. Germline CDR1 reads SGHRS; CDR2 reads YFSETQ. The J segment lost 8 bases and the V segment lost 4 bases, leaving 8 bases of the junction unmatched. The CDR3 nucleotides read TGCGCCAGCAGCGAGCCAGGGGGGCTCGAAGCTTTCTTT. It codes for CASSEPGGLEAFF.

The chain couples TRBV5-5 to TRBJ1-1; no definite D call. In germline, CDR1 is SGHKS, CDR2 YYEKEE (reference sequence). V was cut by 0 bases and J by 7 bases, with 16 bases left in between. The CDR3 is 15 amino acids. As DNA, the CDR3 is TGTGCCAGCAGCTTGGCCTCCACGGTTGGGCTTGAAGCTTTCTTT. This encodes CASSLASTVGLEAFF.

The chain joins TRBV15 to TRBJ1-1, with TRBD1 as a possible D gene (6 bases). Trimming took off 3 bases at V and 2 bases at J, with 19 bases between the two ends. This CDR3 has 17 residues. CDR1 is LNHNV, CDR2 YYDKDF, per germline (reference sequence). The CDR3 DNA reads as TGTGCCACCAGCAGGTGGGGGCAGGGTCTGAGCAACACTGAAGCTTTCTTT. It encodes CATSRWGQGLSNTEAFF.

The gene calls are TRBV6-4 and TRBJ2-3; 10 bases are a match to TRBD2. Germline V gene data show CDR1 as MRHNA and CDR2 as SNTAGT. V lost 5 bases, J lost 5 bases, and 7 bases stayed unmatched. This CDR3 spans 15 amino acids. CDR3 residues: CASSPLAGEGDTQYF. The CDR3 DNA is TGTGCCAGCAGTCCGCTAGCGGGAGAAGGAGATACGCAGTATTTT.

This chain connects TRBV7-9 to TRBJ2-7; TRBD1 is a possible D gene (6 bases). The V gene's germline CDR1 is SEHNR and CDR2 FQNEAQ (reference sequence). Deletions cut 1 base from V and 2 bases from J, with 18 bases between. The CDR3 has 17 amino acids. The chain's CDR3 is CASSLVGRGTSTYEQYF. The DNA of the CDR3 is TGTGCCAGCAGCTTAGTGGGCAGGGGAACATCTACCTACGAGCAGTACTTC.

In the case of this clone: At one boundary the junction diverges from the germline segment, which might be a read error. The chain uses TRBV6-5 and TRBJ1-2, with D maybe TRBD1 (6 bases). This CDR3 is 14 amino acids long. The germline V gene has CDR1 MNHEY and CDR2 SVGAGI. The CDR3 DNA follows: TGTGCCAGCAGTTATTCCGGACGGGACAAACAAATACTCTTC. It yields the protein CASSYSGRDKQILF.

V usage is TRBV2 and J usage is TRBJ2-7; TRBD2 might be the D (7 bases). Per the germline V gene, CDR1 is SNHLY and CDR2 is FYNNEI. The CDR3 is 15 residues long. Trimming took 2 bases from V and 3 from J, leaving 14 bases between them. The CDR3 here is CASSEWGGGNYEQYF. The CDR3 nucleotides are TGTGCCAGCAGTGAATGGGGGGGCGGAAACTACGAGCAGTACTTC.

In its sample, this clone was seen once. The V gene is TRBV28, the J gene TRBJ1-6, with TRBD1 matching over 8 bases. Germline CDR1 MDHEN, CDR2 SYDVKM. With V trimmed by 6 bases and J by 9 bases, 10 bases remained unmatched. The CDR3 covers 15 residues. CDR3 region: CASSSGQGSSSPLHF. The CDR3 DNA reads as TGTGCCAGCAGCTCAGGACAGGGTAGTAGTTCACCCCTCCACTTT.

CDR3 nucleotides: TGTGCCAGCAGCCCCACCGGGACTAGGCAAGAGACCCAGTACTTC. Translating it yields CASSPTGTRQETQYF. The rearrangement joins TRBV7-2 to TRBJ2-5; 8 bases map to TRBD2. Germline-derived CDR1 and CDR2 are SGHTA and FQGNSA. The CDR3 has 15 residues. The trim removed 5 bases at V and 2 bases at J, leaving 7 bases unmatched.

The gene calls are TRBV6-5 and TRBJ1-6; D may be TRBD1 (6 bases). This CDR3 comprises 15 residues. CDR1 and CDR2 (germline): MNHEY, SVGAGI. V lost 4 bases, J lost 7 bases, and 14 bases lay in between. CDR3 protein: CASSFNQGRNSPLHF. CDR3 nucleotide sequence: TGTGCCAGCAGTTTTAATCAGGGGAGAAATTCACCCCTCCACTTT.

The V and J genes are TRBV19 and TRBJ1-2, with TRBD1 matching over 8 bases. Germline-derived CDR1 and CDR2 are LNHDA and SQIVND (reference sequence). The CDR3 is 16 residues long. V shed 3 bases, J shed 1 base, and the junction held 7 bases outside the gene matches. In DNA form, the CDR3 reads TGTGCCAGTAGTATGCTGTCAGGGGGCCGTAACTATGGCTACACCTTC. It specifies CASSMLSGGRNYGYTF.

The V and J genes are TRBV19 and TRBJ2-2; a weak D match, TRBD1 (6 bases). Germline values: CDR1 LNHDA, CDR2 SQIVND (reference sequence). This CDR3 has 14 amino acids. Trimming pared 4 bases from V and 7 bases from J, leaving 13 bases between. The CDR3 nucleotides read TGTGCCAGTAGTAGATACAGGGTCGGCGGGGAGCTGTTTTTT. Protein product: CASSRYRVGGELFF. The full variable domain, in which reference TRBV19 and TRBJ2-2 provide the parts outside the CDR3, is DGGITQSPKYLFRKEGQNVTLSCEQNLNHDAMYWYRQDPGQGLRLIYYSQIVNDFQKGDIAEGYSVSREKKESFPLTVTSAQKNPTAFYLCASSRYRVGGELFFGEGSRLTVL.

The chain joins TRBV5-4 to TRBJ2-3; 9 nucleotides align to TRBD2. There are 18 residues in the CDR3. V was pared by 0 bases and J by 0 bases, with 8 bases of the junction left unmatched. Germline values: CDR1 SGHNT, CDR2 YYREEE (reference sequence). The CDR3 spells CASSLGAGGPPSTDTQYF. The CDR3 region has the DNA TGTGCCAGCAGCTTGGGAGCGGGGGGACCTCCTAGCACAGATACGCAGTATTTT. Variable domain in full (rest from reference TRBV5-4 and TRBJ2-3): ETGVTQSPTHLIKTRGQQVTLRCSSQSGHNTVSWYQQALGQGPQFIFQYYREEENGRGNFPPRFSGLQFPNYSSELNVNALELDDSALYLCASSLGAGGPPSTDTQYFGPGTRLTVL.

V gene TRBV9 combines with J gene TRBJ1-1; D might be TRBD1 (5 bases). There are 13 residues in the CDR3. Trimming removed 0 bases at V and 4 bases at J, with 7 bases between. Germline V lookup: CDR1 SGDLS, CDR2 YYNGEE. The CDR3 region is CASSVGRGTEAFF. Here the CDR3 DNA reads TGTGCCAGCAGCGTAGGAAGGGGCACTGAAGCTTTCTTT.

The chain recombines TRBV7-2 with TRBJ1-4; weak D call: TRBD1 (5 bases). Trimming removed 1 base at V and 5 bases at J, with 17 bases between. The CDR3 extends over 17 amino acids. Germline V gives CDR1 SGHTA, CDR2 FQGNSA. The CDR3 here is CASSLGQSAGSNEKLFF. CDR3 nucleotides: TGTGCCAGCAGCTTAGGTCAGAGTGCAGGGTCGAATGAAAAACTGTTTTTT.

The V and J genes are TRBV4-1 and TRBJ1-2; 7 bases are a match to TRBD1. The J segment lost 4 bases and the V segment lost 3 bases, leaving 5 bases of the junction unmatched. The CDR3 contains 14 residues. CDR1 and CDR2 from the germline V gene are MGHRA and YSYEKL. Written as DNA, the CDR3 is TGCGCCAGCAGCCACTACGACAGGGTCTATGGCTACACCTTC. Translation: CASSHYDRVYGYTF.

This chain joins TRBV4-1 and TRBJ2-5, with D perhaps matching TRBD2 (5 bases). Trimming removed 5 bases from V and 7 bases from J, with 20 bases in between. The CDR3 covers 15 residues. Germline V gives CDR1 MGHRA, CDR2 YSYEKL. CDR3 nucleotides: TGCGCCAGCAGCGCAGAGGGTGGGGTCCCCGGGACCCAGTACTTC. Translation: CASSAEGGVPGTQYF.

Only a few counts were recorded for this clone. The gene calls are TRBV29-1 and TRBJ1-2; a weak D match, TRBD1 (6 bases). V was clipped by 4 bases and J by 10 bases, with 13 bases between them. The CDR3 loop spans 11 amino acids. The germline V gene has CDR1 SQVTM and CDR2 ANQGSEA. CDR3 sequence: CSVGPGGVYTF. The CDR3 DNA sequence: TGCAGCGTTGGGCCTGGGGGCGTCTACACCTTC. The full variable domain, its missing parts supplied by reference TRBV29-1 and TRBJ1-2, is SAVISQKPSRDICQRGTSLTIQCQVDSQVTMMFWYRQQPGQSLTLIATANQGSEATYESGFVIDKFPISRPNLTFSTLTVSNMSPEDSSIYLCSVGPGGVYTFGSGTRLTVV.

This chain connects TRBV29-1 to TRBJ1-2; 7 positions agree with TRBD1. Germline CDR1 SQVTM, CDR2 ANQGSEA. This CDR3 is built from 13 residues. The V segment lost 3 bases and the J segment 4 bases; nucleotides outside the gene matches: 5. The CDR3, as DNA: TGCAGCGTTGAGGAGGGGGCGGGCTATGGCTACACCTTC. Translated, it gives CSVEEGAGYGYTF.

This rearrangement joins TRBV7-9 to TRBJ1-5; 9 bases are shared with TRBD1. The germline gives CDR1 SEHNR, CDR2 FQNEAQ (reference sequence). Trimming cost V 6 bases and J 2 bases; bases outside gene matches: 5. The CDR3 is made up of 15 amino acids. CDR3 DNA sequence: TGTGCCAGCAGGGGACAGGGTGGTGGCAATCAGCCCCAGCATTTT. It is translated as CASRGQGGGNQPQHF.

The chain employs TRBV7-3 and TRBJ1-1; D not resolved. The CDR3 is 13 residues long. Germline CDR1 reads SGHTA; CDR2 reads FQGTGA. The V and J ends lost 4 bases and 0 bases respectively, with 6 bases between them. CDR3 protein: CASSSEVNTEAFF. CDR3 nucleotide sequence: TGTGCCAGCAGCTCCGAGGTGAACACTGAAGCTTTCTTT.

Details on this clone: One end of the junction does not line up with germline, which may come from a read error. V gene TRBV7-7 combines with J gene TRBJ2-3; 8 bases are a match to TRBD2. Per germline, CDR1 SSHAT and CDR2 FNYEAQ (reference sequence). The CDR3 extends over 15 amino acids. The CDR3 coding sequence is TGTGCTAGCAGCTCCAGCGGGAGCTTGGCAGATACGCAGTATTTT. It encodes CASSSSGSLADTQYF.

This clone was picked up one time. The chain uses TRBV6-5 and TRBJ1-1; tentative D call: TRBD1 (5 bases). Germline CDR1 and CDR2: MNHEY and SVGAGI. The CDR3 extends over 12 amino acids. The ends were cut back, 10 bases at V and 6 bases at J, with 15 bases in the middle. The CDR3 DNA follows: TGTGCCATCCGGTCCGCGGGGGCTGAAGCTTTCTTT. This encodes CAIRSAGAEAFF.

This sequence joins TRBV7-6 and TRBJ1-2; 7 nucleotides agree with TRBD1. The CDR3 contains 13 residues. V gave up 5 bases and J gave up 2 bases; unmatched junction bases: 2. CDR1 and CDR2 (germline): SGHVS, FNYEAQ. In DNA form, the CDR3 reads TGTGCCAGCAGCCCGACAGGGAACTATGGCTACACCTTC. This sequence encodes CASSPTGNYGYTF.

The table lists this clone with many counts. This sequence joins TRBV4-1 and TRBJ1-1; tentatively, D is TRBD1 (5 bases). The CDR3 has 13 amino acids. CDR1 and CDR2 (germline): MGHRA, YSYEKL. Trimming removed 3 bases at V and 2 bases at J, with 7 bases between. The CDR3 nucleotides are TGCGCCAGCAGCCAGACAGTCAACACTGAAGCTTTCTTT. It translates to CASSQTVNTEAFF.

The chain links TRBV10-1 to TRBJ2-7; 7 bases line up with TRBD1. The length of the CDR3 is 15 residues. The junction had 6 bases not matched to a gene; V was cut back by 0 bases and J by 4 bases. Germline assignment: CDR1 WNHNN and CDR2 SYGVQD (reference sequence). The CDR3 spells CASSESKGQSYEQYF. CDR3 nucleotides: TGCGCCAGCAGTGAGTCGAAGGGACAGTCTTACGAGCAGTACTTC.

The chain combines TRBV19 with TRBJ2-2; perhaps TRBD2 as D (5 bases). The germline gives CDR1 LNHDA, CDR2 SQIVND (reference sequence). V lost 6 bases and J lost 4, with 18 bases in between. The CDR3 runs 16 residues. The CDR3 sequence: CASSPPARRLTGELFF. The CDR3 DNA sequence: TGTGCCAGTAGCCCCCCGGCCAGGAGGCTCACCGGGGAGCTGTTTTTT.

This chain connects TRBV5-4 to TRBJ2-1; D remains unclear. Between the trimmed V and J ends, which lost 4 bases and 4 bases, there was a span of 3 bases. Looked up from germline, CDR1 is SGHNT and CDR2 is YYREEE (reference sequence). The CDR3 runs 11 residues. The CDR3 DNA is TGTGCCAGCAGCCGGTACAATGAGCAGTTCTTC. Translation: CASSRYNEQFF.

With regard to this clone: Different DNA sequences within this sample yield the same CDR3. The CDR3 loop is CASSPSGGYNEQFF. The CDR3 bases are TGCGCCAGCAGTCCTAGCGGTGGGTACAATGAGCAGTTCTTC. This sequence joins TRBV5-1 and TRBJ2-1; 7 bases fit TRBD2. The CDR3 length is 14 residues. V gave up 5 bases and J gave up 4 bases; unmatched junction bases: 6. Germline V gene data show CDR1 as SGHRS and CDR2 as YFSETQ. Full variable domain (missing parts from reference TRBV5-1 and TRBJ2-1): KAGVTQTPRYLIKTRGQQVTLSCSPISGHRSVSWYQQTPGQGLQFLFEYFSETQRNKGNFPGRFSGRQFSNSRSEMNVSTLELGDSALYLCASSPSGGYNEQFFGPGTRLTVL.

V usage is TRBV5-1 and J usage is TRBJ1-2; weak D call: TRBD1 (6 bases). In germline, CDR1 is SGHRS, CDR2 YFSETQ. The V end lost 3 bases, the J end lost 2 bases, and 29 bases lay between the germline ends. The CDR3 covers 20 residues. CDR3 protein: CASSSRWARTADGTNYGYTF. The CDR3 region has the DNA TGCGCCAGCAGCTCACGGTGGGCGCGGACAGCCGATGGAACAAACTATGGCTACACCTTC. Full variable domain (outside the CDR3, taken from reference TRBV5-1 and TRBJ1-2): KAGVTQTPRYLIKTRGQQVTLSCSPISGHRSVSWYQQTPGQGLQFLFEYFSETQRNKGNFPGRFSGRQFSNSRSEMNVSTLELGDSALYLCASSSRWARTADGTNYGYTFGSGTRLTVV.